This T cell receptor beta chain came from a study of identical twins. This clonotype was counted at least ten times. The V gene's germline CDR1 is SGHKS and CDR2 YYEKEE (reference sequence). V lost 4 bases and J 2 bases, leaving 5 bases between the germline ends. The CDR3 totals 12 residues. TCRdb re-called the 5' RACE reads with MiXCR, one entry per CDR3 protein. The sample lists hundreds of thousands of distinct CDR3 sequences, 21% occurring once. The same sample was also used in a study of T cells expressing NK-cell markers.

Input material: PBMCs. The V call is TRBV5-5, the J call TRBJ2-3; the D is unclear. The receptor was isolated from a woman in her late teens or twenties in good health. As DNA, the CDR3 is TGTGCCAGCAGCGACCTCACAGATACGCAGTATTTT. Its protein product is CASSDLTDTQYF.